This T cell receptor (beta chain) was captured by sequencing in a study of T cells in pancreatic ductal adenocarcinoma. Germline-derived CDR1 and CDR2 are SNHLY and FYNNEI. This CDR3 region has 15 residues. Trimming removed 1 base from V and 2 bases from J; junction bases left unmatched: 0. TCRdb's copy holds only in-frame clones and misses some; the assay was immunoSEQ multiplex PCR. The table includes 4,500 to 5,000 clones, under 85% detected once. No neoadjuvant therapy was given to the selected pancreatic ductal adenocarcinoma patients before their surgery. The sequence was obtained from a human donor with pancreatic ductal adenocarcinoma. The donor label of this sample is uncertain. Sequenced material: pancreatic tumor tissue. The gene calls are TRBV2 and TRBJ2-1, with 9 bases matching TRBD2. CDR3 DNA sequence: TGTGCCAGCAGTGAAGGCGGGGGGGCCTACAATGAGCAGTTCTTC. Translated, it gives CASSEGGGAYNEQFF. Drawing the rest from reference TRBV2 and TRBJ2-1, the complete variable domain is EPEVTQTPSHQVTQMGQEVILRCVPISNHLYFYWYRQILGQKVEFLVSFYNNEISEKSEIFDDQFSVERPDGSNFTLKIRSTKLEDSAMYFCASSEGGGAYNEQFFGPGTRLTVL.